These 21 T cell receptor beta chains originate from one sample sequenced in a study of long-term antiretroviral therapy in people with HIV. The run of the v3.0 immunoSEQ assay was at survey level. TCRdb's copy holds only in-frame clones and misses some; the assay was immunoSEQ multiplex PCR. The repertoire includes about 25,000 clones, around 86% of them detected once, and approximately 16% sits in the top ten. Sequences were derived from unsorted PBMCs, sampled 1.2 years after starting antiretroviral therapy. The receptors come from a man aged 50 to 59 with HIV.

The gene calls are TRBV28 and TRBJ1-1; D call uncertain. Germline V gene sequence: CDR1 MDHEN, CDR2 SYDVKM. The CDR3 has 14 amino acids. V gave up 10 bases and J gave up 2 bases, with 17 bases separating them. The CDR3 spells CATLKPGGNTEAFF. In nucleotides, the CDR3 is TGTGCCACTTTAAAGCCCGGCGGAAACACTGAAGCTTTCTTT. Together with reference TRBV28 and TRBJ1-1, the CDR3 gives the full variable domain: DVKVTQSSRYLVKRTGEKVFLECVQDMDHENMFWYRQDPGLGLRLIYFSYDVKMKEKGDIPEGYSVSREKKERFSLILESASTNQTSMYLCATLKPGGNTEAFFGQGTRLTVV.

This chain links TRBV6-1 with TRBJ1-1; D unclear. The CDR3 consists of 15 residues. Trimming pared 4 bases from V and 1 base from J, leaving 13 bases between. Looked up from germline, CDR1 is MNHNS and CDR2 is SASEGT. The CDR3 protein is CASSGGKTPNTEAFF. The CDR3 coding sequence is TGTGCCAGCAGTGGAGGTAAGACGCCGAACACTGAAGCTTTCTTT.

The V call is TRBV4-1, the J call TRBJ1-1; no firm D call. V was pared by 6 bases and J by 0 bases, with 11 bases between. Germline V lookup: CDR1 MGHRA, CDR2 YSYEKL. The CDR3 contains 14 residues. CDR3 in DNA: TGCGCCAGCAGGGGGAGGACCATGAACACTGAAGCTTTCTTT. Protein sequence: CASRGRTMNTEAFF.

This clone has only a few counts. The chain links TRBV2 to TRBJ2-7, with 11 bases that match TRBD1. Germline values: CDR1 SNHLY, CDR2 FYNNEI. The ends lost 6 bases at V and 3 bases at J; junction bases unmatched: 7. The CDR3 covers 15 residues. The CDR3 nucleotides read TGTGCCAGCAGAGAGGACGGGACAGGGGGCTACGAGCAGTACTTC. Translating it yields CASREDGTGGYEQYF.

The chain recombines TRBV7-9 with TRBJ2-7; D might be TRBD2 (6 bases). V was shortened by 5 bases and J by 2 bases, with 13 bases between the two germline ends. CDR3 length: 14 residues. CDR1 and CDR2 from the germline V gene are SEHNR and FQNEAQ (reference sequence). The CDR3 DNA follows: TGTGCCAGCAGCGCCGGGACTTTCCCCTACGAGCAGTACTTC. Translated, it gives CASSAGTFPYEQYF.

This clone was observed once. V is TRBV9 and J is TRBJ2-5; weak D call: TRBD2 (6 bases). Germline CDR1 is SGDLS and CDR2 is YYNGEE. The V and J ends lost 4 bases and 1 base respectively, with 8 bases between them. The CDR3 consists of 13 residues. CDR3 loop: CASSFGGQETQYF. The CDR3 DNA follows: TGTGCCAGCAGCTTCGGGGGCCAAGAGACCCAGTACTTC.

The genes are TRBV9 and TRBJ1-2; D is unresolved. The germline gives CDR1 SGDLS, CDR2 YYNGEE. The CDR3 sequence is 12 residues long. With 0 bases removed from V and 7 bases from J, the gap between germline ends came to 7 bases. CDR3 in DNA: TGTGCCAGCAGCGTAGCTGGGAGTGGCTACACCTTC. Its protein product is CASSVAGSGYTF.

This sequence joins TRBV6-1 and TRBJ1-6; D is unresolved. The CDR3 runs to 16 residues. The germline gives CDR1 MNHNS, CDR2 SASEGT. Trimming left V 1 base short and J 1 base short, with 8 bases between. The CDR3: CASSEVVGSYNSPLHF. The DNA for the CDR3 is TGTGCCAGCAGTGAAGTGGTCGGGTCCTATAATTCACCCCTCCACTTT.

The V gene is TRBV7-2, the J gene TRBJ2-1; tentative D call: TRBD2 (6 bases). The CDR3 runs 15 residues. Germline-derived CDR1 and CDR2 are SGHTA and FQGNSA. The germline V and J ends were trimmed by 2 bases and 5 bases, with 13 bases remaining between them. This CDR3 is CASSLWTTYNNEQFF. DNA for the CDR3: TGTGCCAGCAGCTTATGGACTACCTATAACAATGAGCAGTTCTTC.

The CDR3, as DNA: TGTGCCAGCAGCCCCCTCGGACAGCCTAACACTGAAGCTTTCTTT. Amino acid sequence: CASSPLGQPNTEAFF. The chain uses TRBV9 and TRBJ1-1, with D tentatively TRBD1 (6 bases). Germline CDR1 SGDLS, CDR2 YYNGEE. V lost 4 bases and J lost 2, with 15 bases in between. The CDR3 loop spans 15 amino acids. The full variable domain, completed using reference TRBV9 and TRBJ1-1, is DSGVTQTPKHLITATGQRVTLRCSPRSGDLSVYWYQQSLDQGLQFLIQYYNGEERAKGNILERFSAQQFPDLHSELNLSSLELGDSALYFCASSPLGQPNTEAFFGQGTRLTVV.

The V and J genes are TRBV6-6 and TRBJ2-3; a weak D match, TRBD1 (6 bases). The CDR3 totals 12 residues. From germline, CDR1 is MNHNY and CDR2 SVGAGI (reference sequence). V lost 4 bases and J 9 bases, leaving 11 bases between the germline ends. CDR3 in amino acids: CASSWNRATQYF. CDR3 sequence (DNA): TGTGCCAGCAGTTGGAACAGGGCAACGCAGTATTTT.

The genes are TRBV11-3 and TRBJ2-2, with 10 bases lining up with TRBD2. Per the germline V gene, CDR1 is SGHNT and CDR2 is YENEEA. CDR3 size: 16 residues. V shed 5 bases and J 9 bases; nucleotides not matched to a gene: 12. In DNA form, the CDR3 reads TGTGCCAGCAGCAAAGAGCGGGGGGGCCAAGGCCGGGAGCTGTTTTTT. Translation gives CASSKERGGQGRELFF.

This clone was recorded only once. The rearrangement uses TRBV4-3 and TRBJ2-3; 8 bases are a match to TRBD1. CDR3 size: 16 residues. The germline CDR1 and CDR2 sequences are LGHNA and YSLEER. Trimming at V came to 0 bases and at J to 4 bases, leaving 6 bases not matched to a gene. The CDR3 DNA reads TGCGCCAGCAGCCAAGAGGCAGGGGGCGCATCAGATACGCAGTATTTT. Translated, it gives CASSQEAGGASDTQYF.

This chain connects TRBV28 to TRBJ2-2; 12 nucleotides match TRBD1. Unmatched junction bases numbered 5, after V lost 6 bases and J lost 9 bases. Germline lookup yields CDR1 MDHEN and CDR2 SYDVKM. The CDR3 is 14 amino acids. CDR3 in amino acids: CASRGTGGGRELFF. DNA of the CDR3: TGTGCCAGCAGGGGGACAGGGGGCGGCCGGGAGCTGTTTTTT.

V and J are TRBV11-2 and TRBJ2-7; D may be TRBD1 or TRBD2 (5 bases each). The V end was cut by 5 bases, the J end by 0 bases, with 8 bases between. Germline CDR1 and CDR2: SGHAT and FQNNGV. The CDR3 has 13 amino acids. CDR3 DNA sequence: TGTGCCAGCAGCCCGGGGACCTCCTACGAGCAGTACTTC. This gives the protein CASSPGTSYEQYF.

The chain carries TRBV11-2 and TRBJ2-2, with D uncertain. CDR1 is SGHAT and CDR2 is FQNNGV in the germline V gene. The CDR3 totals 11 residues. V lost 2 bases and J lost 5, with 0 bases in between. The CDR3 is CASSLTGELFF. CDR3 nucleotide sequence: TGTGCCAGCAGCTTAACCGGGGAGCTGTTTTTT.

The J gene is TRBJ2-5, the V gene TRBV13, with D possibly matching TRBD2 (5 bases). This CDR3 region has 16 residues. The V end was cut by 1 base, the J end by 5 bases, with 17 bases between. Germline-derived CDR1 and CDR2 are PRHDT and FYEKMQ (reference sequence). CDR3 residues: CASSLAPAATGETQYF. The CDR3 nucleotides are TGTGCCAGCAGCTTAGCGCCAGCCGCCACGGGGGAGACCCAGTACTTC.

The CDR3 loop reads CASSLEGQGFSNEKLFF. CDR3 DNA: TGCGCCAGCAGCTTGGAGGGACAGGGGTTCTCTAATGAAAAACTGTTTTTT. The chain combines TRBV5-1 with TRBJ1-4; 10 bases are shared with TRBD1. The CDR3 is 17 residues long. CDR1 is SGHRS and CDR2 is YFSETQ in the germline V gene. V lost 0 bases to trimming and J lost 3 bases; unmatched junction nucleotides: 5.

The chain is built from TRBV27 and TRBJ1-2, with D perhaps matching TRBD1 (6 bases). CDR3 length: 13 amino acids. The V end was cut by 6 bases, the J end by 8 bases, with 16 bases between. Per germline, CDR1 MNHEY and CDR2 SMNVEV (reference sequence). The CDR3 DNA is TGTGCCAGCAGCTACAACCCAGGGGAAGGCTACACCTTC. It is translated as CASSYNPGEGYTF.

This chain joins TRBV29-1 and TRBJ1-1; D gene unclear. V was trimmed by 4 bases and J by 1 base, leaving 7 bases between them. Germline CDR1 SQVTM, CDR2 ANQGSEA. This CDR3 has 12 amino acids. CDR3: CSVATQNTEAFF. CDR3 bases: TGCAGCGTTGCAACACAGAACACTGAAGCTTTCTTT.

In its sample, this clone was seen once. The CDR3 DNA reads TGTGCCAGCAGCTTTAAAAGGGGCACTGAAGCTTTCTTT. Translated: CASSFKRGTEAFF. The chain joins TRBV7-6 to TRBJ1-1; tentative D call: TRBD1 (5 bases). The germline CDR1 and CDR2 sequences are SGHVS and FNYEAQ. There are 13 residues in the CDR3. Between the trimmed V and J ends, which lost 3 bases and 4 bases, there was a span of 9 bases.